This T cell receptor beta chain was identified in a study of control samples from healthy donors and cancer patients. Clones were sequenced by immunoSEQ multiplex PCR, and TCRdb holds only the in-frame ones, with some missing. The profile shows more than 85,000 clones, 90% of them singletons. V was trimmed by 8 bases and J by 4 bases, leaving 6 bases between them. Germline V gene data show CDR1 as SNHLY and CDR2 as FYNNEI. The CDR3 covers 11 residues. The material sequenced was blood. This chain joins TRBV2 and TRBJ1-3, with D uncertain. The TCR sequence derives from a human donor in good health. The donor label of this sample is uncertain. CDR3 amino acids: CASGPGNTIYF. For the CDR3, the DNA is TGTGCCAGCGGTCCGGGAAACACCATATATTTT.